There are many counts of the clone carrying this TCR beta chain. This CDR3 is also generated by other DNA sequences in the sample. This entry comes from a study of blood T cell repertoires in COVID-19. The wider study: There were acute and convalescent COVID-19 samples, and they came from the United States, Italy and Spain. Sources were T cells, B-cell-depleted T cells, or PBMCs; the material itself was cDNA or gDNA.

Original data processing: Nucleated cell number was recorded as an estimate derived from reference gene primer amplification. Generated by immunoSEQ multiplex PCR, the TCRdb table keeps only in-frame clones and is missing some. That table furnishes V, J and clone size, whereas the DNA furnished D and trimming. The table has under 200,000 clones, around 90% seen once. CDR3 length: 14 amino acids. The V and J ends lost 1 base and 5 bases respectively, with 11 bases between them. In germline, CDR1 is LNHNV, CDR2 YYDKDF (reference sequence). The V and J genes are TRBV15 and TRBJ1-1; D is undetermined. Sequenced material: peripheral blood. The source is a man aged 35 to 55 with active or convalescent COVID-19. As DNA, the CDR3 is TGTGCCACCAGCAGAGGGAACAGCGGGACTGAAGCTTTCTTT. It specifies CATSRGNSGTEAFF.